The source of this T cell receptor beta chain is a study of blood T cell repertoires in COVID-19. At the level of the study: T cells, B-cell-depleted T cells, or PBMCs supplied cDNA or gDNA.

Per the original data handling: Amplification of reference gene primers was used by the study to estimate nucleated cell counts. Libraries were prepared by immunoSEQ multiplex PCR; TCRdb keeps only in-frame clonotypes and omits some of them. D and trimming come from the DNA, and the V and J calls and clone size come from that table. The repertoire holds about 260,000 clones, with approximately 86% as singletons. The germline V gene has CDR1 LGHNA and CDR2 YSLEER. The CDR3 consists of 18 residues. The junction had 8 bases not matched to a gene; V was cut back by 1 base and J by 0 bases. The sample was peripheral blood. The J gene is TRBJ2-1, the V gene TRBV4-3, with TRBD2 matching over 8 bases. This TCR was sampled from a middle-aged man who had recovered from COVID-19. The CDR3 loop is CASSQAHPGGGSYNEQFF. The CDR3 DNA sequence: TGCGCCAGCAGCCAAGCTCACCCCGGGGGGGGCTCCTACAATGAGCAGTTCTTC.